Listed here is a single TCR beta chain. The target of this receptor is not known. Qualities for individual bases were not recorded, and no much larger clone is one base off. The sample comes from a study of blood T cell repertoires in COVID-19 (dated by TCRdb to 2018 to 2021). Turning to the overall study: Samples from collaborators originated in the United States, Italy and Spain and spanned both the acute and convalescent phases of COVID-19. The sample metadata nearly always contained a de-identified subject ID, COVID-19 status, age in years and sex. The material from the prospective study consisted of cDNA or gDNA derived from T cells, B-cell-depleted T cells, or PBMCs. Samples were obtained from the ongoing ImmuneRACE study (first 160 participants) and from about 1,300 subjects provided by 6 global collaborators. Where available, HLA class I and class II types were taken from metadata supplied by the sample provider and were not determined by assay-based typing. The repertoires were released in a freely available public database meant as a resource for research on the immune response to SARS-CoV-2. The dataset comprised deeply sampled blood TCRbeta repertoires from subjects exposed to, actively infected with, or recovered from COVID-19.

The collaborating institutions used their own protocols to collect whole blood in K2EDTA tubes. For TCRbeta analysis, collaborators shipped samples as frozen whole blood, isolated PBMCs, or DNA extracted from either of those sample types. Overall results and qualifications from the work: Clinical and demographic metadata were provided uncurated, with the amount varying by source and participant.

TCRbeta CDR3 regions were amplified from genomic DNA by means of the immunoSEQ Assay, a bias-controlled multiplex PCR. Under the source paper's analysis protocol: Nucleated cell counts per sample were estimated from amplification of reference gene primers within the assay. Sequence reads were collapsed and filtered to measure the absolute abundance of every unique TCRbeta CDR3 rearrangement. For each sample, productive Simpson clonality was calculated as the square root of Simpson's diversity index across productive rearrangements. What TCRdb holds here is the immuneACCESS table cut down to in-frame rearrangements. Part of the clones is not present; checked against another copy, under half of the missing clones reflect an unresolved V gene, and the others are unexplained. D and trimming were read from the DNA, whereas the V and J calls and clone size are those reported in that table. The sample profile shows roughly 250,000 clones; over 65% of them were found once. The top ten constitute 3.3% of the sample.

V trim: 7 bases; J trim: 0 bases; unmatched bases: 6. The CDR3 holds 15 amino acids from the cysteine to the phenylalanine. The sequence is cut down to CDR3 DNA, 45 bases in frame from base 1. For CDR1 and CDR2, the germline V gene lists MNHEY and SVGAGI. This TCR was recovered from a woman older than 75 with acute or convalescent COVID-19. Sample: peripheral blood. Recombination connected TRBV6-5 to TRBJ1-5; TRBD1 matches 7 bases in the middle. This receptor has the CDR3 CASKWTGNSNQPQHF. Here is the DNA: TGTGCCAGCAAGTGGACAGGAAATAGCAATCAGCCCCAGCATTTT.